The rows below give T cell receptor beta chains drawn from one sample of a study of blood T cell repertoires in COVID-19. The protocol was immunoSEQ multiplex PCR, while the TCRdb copy is restricted to in-frame clones and leaves out a portion. The sample has fewer than 250,000 clones, 83% seen once. Sample: peripheral blood. These receptors were obtained from a woman between 45 and 60 years old with acute or convalescent COVID-19. Both conserved end residues are part of each CDR3.

J | V | CDR3
TRBJ2-7 | TRBV11-2 | CASSLEFAGNREQYF
TRBJ2-7 | TRBV5-1 | CASSRGAGEAYEQYF
TRBJ1-1 | TRBV27 | CASSLSEGAETEAFF
TRBJ2-3 | TRBV24-1 | CATSDSQGAGDNTQYF
TRBJ2-7 | TRBV5-6 | CASSLERGYEQYF
TRBJ2-1 | TRBV5-4 | CASSLAHWGDRVYNEQFF
TRBJ2-1 | TRBV5-1 | CASSPGLAGTNEQFF
TRBJ2-3 | TRBV30 | CAQRPGGDTQYF
TRBJ1-2 | TRBV19 | CASSIEGDSYYGYTF
TRBJ1-1 | TRBV2 | CASSHGTVNTEAFF
TRBJ1-6 | TRBV2 | CASRGGQGKRNSPLHF
TRBJ2-1 | TRBV5-1 | CASSSGLERLHEQFF
TRBJ1-4 | TRBV28 | CASSSPPQTGNEKLFF
TRBJ2-5 | TRBV6-5 | CASSLVATQETQYF
TRBJ2-7 | TRBV7-6 | CASSLGAGVTYEQYF
TRBJ2-1 | TRBV5-1 | CASSPVAGDYNEQFF
TRBJ2-5 | TRBV28 | CASSELAGGGLKETQYF
TRBJ1-1 | TRBV29-1 | CSVGLGGGTEAFF
TRBJ1-1 | TRBV28 | CASSEGVNTEAFF
TRBJ1-6 | TRBV10-3 | CAISGDRDPYNSPLHF
TRBJ2-3 | TRBV2 | CASSEEGDGIGDTQYF
TRBJ2-7 | TRBV9 | CASSVEWGGSYEQYF